This TCR beta chain was documented in a study of blood T cell repertoires in COVID-19. Sequencing used immunoSEQ multiplex PCR; TCRdb keeps in-frame clones, though not all of them. The sample carries hundreds of thousands of clones, more than 70% recorded once. Germline V CDR1 and CDR2: SQVTM, ANQGSEA. The CDR3 has 13 amino acids. Trimming at V came to 4 bases and at J to 3 bases, leaving 3 bases not matched to a gene. J is TRBJ1-5 and V is TRBV29-1; 7 bases are a match to TRBD1. This receptor was identified in a woman aged 18-35 years who had been exposed to COVID-19. The sample was PBMCs or T cells enriched from blood (not recorded which). The CDR3 here is CSVGRGNNQPQHF. The DNA for the CDR3 is TGCAGCGTTGGCAGGGGGAACAATCAGCCCCAGCATTTT. Variable domain in full (rest from reference TRBV29-1 and TRBJ1-5): SAVISQKPSRDICQRGTSLTIQCQVDSQVTMMFWYRQQPGQSLTLIATANQGSEATYESGFVIDKFPISRPNLTFSTLTVSNMSPEDSSIYLCSVGRGNNQPQHFGDGTRLSIL.